This T cell receptor (beta chain) was identified during a study of cytomegalovirus exposure and HLA in healthy donors. Healthy bone marrow donors formed the donor group. A note on this clone: No antigen is known for it.

PCR employed 60 Vbeta and 13 Jbeta primers. Assay used: immunoSEQ multiplex PCR; TCRdb lists only in-frame clones, some missing. The sample lists over 65,000 clones; about 85% were seen once. Study conclusions and caveats: It was assumed in the presence/absence analyses that sequencing depth was roughly uniform across donors.

The sequenced sample was PBMCs. The TCR comes from a woman aged 40 to 49 in good health and CMV-seropositive.

CDR3 in DNA: TGCGCCAGCCGAGGTTTGGCTGGGGCCAACGTCCTGACTTTC. Protein product: CASRGLAGANVLTF. The chain employs TRBV5-1 and TRBJ2-6; D is uncertain. V dropped 7 bases and J dropped 2 bases, with 10 bases sitting between them. The CDR3 length is 14 residues. Germline CDR1 SGHRS, CDR2 YFSETQ.